This record concerns one T cell receptor (beta chain) sequence. This clone has just a few counts. Its antigen is not yet known. No base quality information exists; no much larger clone differs at one position. The cohort comprised 550 to 700 healthy bone marrow donors. At the time of sampling, every cohort member was nominally healthy, though immune exposures that went unrecorded were likely present. The donor tested CMV seropositive, placing the donor among the roughly 300 seropositive members of the cohort. A peripheral blood sample was collected from each donor, and TCR beta sequencing was performed on peripheral blood mononuclear cells. The Qiagen DNeasy Blood Extraction Kit was used to extract genomic DNA from the blood cell samples. Including cysteine and phenylalanine, the CDR3 has 15 amino acids. Only the CDR3 DNA stays, 45 bases, in frame from base 1. The germline V gene encodes CDR1 KGHSH and CDR2 LQKENI. V is trimmed back by 6 bases and J by 6 bases, and the junction contains 10 bases that no gene match accounts for.

The sample originates from a study of cytomegalovirus exposure and HLA in healthy donors (dated by TCRdb to 2016 to 2017). Concerning the study at large: In an earlier analysis of under 750 of the donors, 276 Gb of sequence data and 100 million or so unique TCR beta sequences from approximately 180 million T cells were reported. Typing coverage differed by locus: A, B, C, DRB1 and DQB1 were typed in roughly 620-630 donors, DQA1 in roughly 500, DPA1 in 600 to 610, and DPB1 in about 450. About 5 DR-DQ haplotypes were handled as single units for association and clustering, since linkage in the cohort was strong. The study aimed to test whether cataloging public T cell receptors could reveal signatures of past pathogen exposure. Of the roughly 400 genotyped donors, 65% to 90% were placed in the genetic ancestry cluster associated with self-reported Caucasian donors. The later analysis used no new phenotypic data to find candidate immune exposures, relying instead on TCR beta sequences and their occurrence across donors. Class I and class II HLA loci were covered by the typing at four-digit resolution. The study profiled the T cell repertoires of some 610 subjects by immunosequencing and related them to cytomegalovirus serostatus. Among 398 genotyped donors of the cohort, an average of approximately 240,000 unique TCR beta nucleotide sequences were sequenced per donor, roughly a sixth of them non-productive. Approximately 310 gigabases of sequencing data and 80 million or so unique TCR sequences were included in an early release covering over 600 HLA-typed donors. High-throughput TCR immunosequencing, statistical association of individual TCRs with disease status, and machine learning were combined to predict cytomegalovirus infection status. To decide whether each TCR beta V gene segment behaved as functional or pseudogenic, an earlier analysis of 587 of the donors relied on high-throughput TCR beta sequencing. Along with the approximately 620-subject first cohort, a separate validation cohort of approximately 110 different subjects was used. Every discovery cohort repertoire had been produced on one sequencing platform. Donor age, sex, ethnicity and CMV serostatus were compiled together with the repertoire data. A later genetic analysis took genome-wide SNP genotypes for 398 of the 666 donors and used that subset as a discovery cohort. A later analysis re-analyzed previously published TCR beta repertoires from roughly 600 donors and added high-resolution HLA genotyping to study TCR occurrence patterns.

The receptor library was made with the immunoSEQ multiplex PCR assay. The multiplex PCR relied on a mix of 60 forward primers for TCR Vbeta segments and 13 reverse primers for TCR Jbeta segments. The CDR3 region of rearranged TCR beta genes was amplified from genomic DNA by a multiplex PCR assay. The Illumina HiSeq System was used to sequence the amplified TCR beta libraries as 87-base-pair reads. As for the authors' bioinformatics: In a later analysis, tens of millions of unique TCR beta chains were counted across the roughly 610 repertoires, and roughly 10 million of these chains were shared by at least two donors. To remove PCR and sequencing errors, raw reads were error-corrected and collapsed into unique sequences using a nearest-neighbor algorithm that merged closely related sequences. V, D and J gene segments were assigned by aligning CDR3 sequences to IMGT reference sequences. For a sequence to be retained, a match of at least six nucleotides to both a V gene segment and a J gene segment was required. Rearrangements were classified as productive when the CDR3 lacked stop codons and remained in frame with V and J, and all other rearrangements were classified as non-productive. Following IMGT convention, CDR3 was defined as the stretch from the second conserved V-encoded cysteine to the conserved J-encoded phenylalanine. Sequences without an unambiguous match to a single V gene segment were excluded from the earlier analysis of 450 to 650 of the donors. In an earlier analysis of some 590 of the donors, V segments were called functional above 56.7% productive rearrangements and were called segregating when the between-donor standard deviation exceeded 5%. A statistical classification framework was built to diagnose cytomegalovirus status from the catalog of TCR beta chain sequences. In a later analysis, V and J genes were assigned by comparing TCR nucleotide sequences against IMGT/GENE-DB human TR gene sequences. In a later analysis, CDR3 sequences and most-parsimonious VDJ recombination scenarios were assigned using the TCRdist pipeline. In a later analysis, every TCR beta chain was defined by the combination of its CDR3 amino acid sequence and its V-gene family, and reads without a unique V-gene family were dropped. A later analysis removed 500 to 600 highly shared, low-generation-probability nucleotide sequences to deal with suspected cross-contamination and a sequencing artifact. A later analysis calculated a clonal expansion index for each public chain from normalized within-repertoire ranks of inferred template counts. Generation probabilities in a later analysis came from a VDJ recombination model fitted to out-of-frame rearrangements, and those results were checked against IGoR. Hypergeometric tests were used in a later analysis to score TCR-TCR, TCR-HLA and TCR-CMV co-occurrence, with a repertoire-size bias correction applied to the TCR pairs. In a later analysis, false discovery rates were estimated by permuting HLA or CMV assignments 20 times. In a later analysis, co-occurring TCRs were grouped using DBSCAN, with TCRdist sequence similarity added in when clustering inside HLA-allele-positive subsets. Repertoires with fewer than 30,000 or more than 120,000 public chains were left out of co-occurrence clustering, as were a handful of repertoires with anomalous nucleotide sharing. TCRdb provides this immuneACCESS table in a form limited to in-frame rearrangements. Some clones are lacking; in checked studies, under half of them reflect an unresolved V gene, and why the rest are absent is not known. That table gives V, J and clone size, and the DNA gave D and trimming. Recorded for this sample are 150,000 or so clones; under 70% of them occurred a single time. The ten top clones hold 8.5% to 12% of the sample.

On the study overall, not on this receptor specifically: Because HLA typing was missing for some donors at each locus, association tests included only the typed subset. In a later analysis, TCR association rates were found to vary across HLA loci, with the most associated TCRs seen for DRB1 alleles and the fewest for HLA-C alleles. A further reported finding was that TCR beta sequences accurately predicted the HLA-A and HLA-B alleles for most subjects in the first cohort. V-gene and J-gene trimming of TCR beta chains was associated with a missense DCLRE1C variant in a later genetic analysis, and the association was replicated in an independent cohort. Only TCR beta chains were sequenced in this cohort, and the absence of alpha or paired-chain data limited detectable features. A total of 150 to 200 TCR beta chains were listed by the study as associated with cytomegalovirus. A cluster of highly shared sequence variants was judged likely to be a technical artifact of the sequencing pipeline. According to a later analysis, parvovirus B19, influenza, CMV and Epstein-Barr virus appeared linked to several top co-occurrence clusters. In a later analysis, some 17,000 TCR beta sequences were associated with specific HLA alleles at a false discovery rate of 0.05. In a later analysis, HLA-associated TCR beta chains were found to be more clonally expanded and to have lower generation probabilities than equally common non-associated chains. The presence/absence analyses assumed that sequencing depth was roughly uniform across donors, and that assumption may not be true. Compared with the 666-donor mean, donors in an Asian-associated ancestry cluster had fewer N-insertions in productive TCRs, according to a later genetic analysis. The classifier was reported to diagnose cytomegalovirus status with high specificity and sensitivity in both the original and validation cohorts. In vitro tests confirmed that a few of the cytomegalovirus-associated TCR beta chains recognize cytomegalovirus antigens. Some IMGT-functional V segments, including TRBV6-2 and TRBV6-3, could not be distinguished by the 87-base-pair reads and were therefore excluded. Immune exposure information for the cohort was limited to CMV serostatus. The authors suggested that the approach could potentially be extended to other disease states and immunological phenotypes. Most TCR sequences were seen in very few donors, while some public TCRs were found in many individuals. Linkage disequilibrium might explain the correlated functional status among segregating V segments, but an unknown experimental factor could not be ruled out. Because counts were too low, some 17 rarely observed V segments, including chromosome 9 orphons, were excluded from the earlier analysis of several hundred of the donors. According to a later analysis, most CMV-associated TCR beta chains appeared to be HLA-restricted, and the HLA associations seemed to be driven largely by CMV exposure. In an earlier analysis of fewer than 750 of the donors, most TCR beta V segments were observed in productive rearrangements about 90% or about 30% of the time, broadly matching IMGT annotations. Strong co-occurrence of HLA alleles, especially DR and DQ, made assigning TCR associations to individual alleles difficult.

The origin of this receptor is a man younger than 45 in good health and CMV-seropositive. Sequenced material: PBMCs. The chain couples TRBV18 to TRBJ2-1; the central 8 bases match TRBD2. Read as DNA, the sequence is TGTGCCAGCTCCCCCTTTGCGGGAGGAACCAATGAGCAGTTCTTC. Translated, this gives CASSPFAGGTNEQFF.